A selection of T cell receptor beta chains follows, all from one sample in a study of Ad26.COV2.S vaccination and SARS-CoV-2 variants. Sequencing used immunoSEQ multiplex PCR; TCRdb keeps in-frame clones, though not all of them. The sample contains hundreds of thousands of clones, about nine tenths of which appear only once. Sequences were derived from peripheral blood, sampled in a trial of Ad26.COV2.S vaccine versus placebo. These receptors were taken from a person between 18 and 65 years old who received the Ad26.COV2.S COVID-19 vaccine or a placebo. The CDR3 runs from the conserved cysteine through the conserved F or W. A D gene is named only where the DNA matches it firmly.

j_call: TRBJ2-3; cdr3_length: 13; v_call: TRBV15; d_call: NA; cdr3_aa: CATSRDFPDTQYF
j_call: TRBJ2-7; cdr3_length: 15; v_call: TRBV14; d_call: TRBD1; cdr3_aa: CASSQPGQPLYEQYF
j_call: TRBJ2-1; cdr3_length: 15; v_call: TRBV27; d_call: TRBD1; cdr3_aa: CASSYTGDSYNEQFF
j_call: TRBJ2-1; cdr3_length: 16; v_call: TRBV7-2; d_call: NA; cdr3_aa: CASSLGGANSYNEQFF
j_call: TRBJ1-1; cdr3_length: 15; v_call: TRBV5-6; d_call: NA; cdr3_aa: CASSLVRGRSTEAFF
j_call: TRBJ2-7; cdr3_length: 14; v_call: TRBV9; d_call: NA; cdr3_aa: CASSPPASSYEQYF
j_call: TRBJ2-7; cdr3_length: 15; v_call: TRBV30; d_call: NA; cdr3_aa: CAWSVFPVKGYEQYF
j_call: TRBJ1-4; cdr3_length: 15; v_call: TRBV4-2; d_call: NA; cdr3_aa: CASSQEDQGAEKLFF
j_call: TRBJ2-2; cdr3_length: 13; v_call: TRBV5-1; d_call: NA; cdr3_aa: CASSLLVAGELFF
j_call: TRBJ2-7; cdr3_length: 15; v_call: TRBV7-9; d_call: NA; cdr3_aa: CASSTRQGEYSEQYF
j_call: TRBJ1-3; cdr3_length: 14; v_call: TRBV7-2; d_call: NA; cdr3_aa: CASSLARVGNTIYF
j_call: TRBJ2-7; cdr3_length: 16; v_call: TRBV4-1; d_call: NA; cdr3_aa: CASSQGSGMSSYEQYF
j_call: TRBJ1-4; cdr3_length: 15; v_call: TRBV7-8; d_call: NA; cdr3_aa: CASSLGRRSNEKLFF
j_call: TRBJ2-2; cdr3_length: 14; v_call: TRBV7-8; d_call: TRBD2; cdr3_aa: CASSILGLAGELFF
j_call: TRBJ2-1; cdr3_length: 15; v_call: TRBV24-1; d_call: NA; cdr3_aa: CATSHGGSSYNEQFF
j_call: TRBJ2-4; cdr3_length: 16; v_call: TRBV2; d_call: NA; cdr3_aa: CASSEVAGIIQNIQYF
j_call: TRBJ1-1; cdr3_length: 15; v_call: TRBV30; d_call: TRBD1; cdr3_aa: CAWEQGRGLNTEAFF
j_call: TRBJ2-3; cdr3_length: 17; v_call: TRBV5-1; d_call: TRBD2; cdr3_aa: CASSYARGDFSTDTQYF
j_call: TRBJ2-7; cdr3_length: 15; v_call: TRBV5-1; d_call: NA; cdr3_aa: CASSLRSTTSYEQYF
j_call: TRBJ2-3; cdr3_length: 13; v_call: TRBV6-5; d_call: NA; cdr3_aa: CASSYSSTDTQYF
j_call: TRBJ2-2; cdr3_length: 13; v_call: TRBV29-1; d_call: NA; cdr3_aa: CSVVDRENGELFF
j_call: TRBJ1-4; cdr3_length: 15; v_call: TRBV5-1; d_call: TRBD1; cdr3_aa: CASSTGTGRNEKLFF
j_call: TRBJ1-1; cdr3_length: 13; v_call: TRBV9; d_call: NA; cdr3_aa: CASSVGGSTEAFF